A single sample gave rise to the 31 T cell receptor beta chains below, sequenced in a study of regulatory T cells in long-lasting Graves disease. Time point defined: newly diagnosed GD, antithyroid drugs for less than 3 months. Making the TCR library involved RNA that had been extracted from PBMCs. For TCR beta, libraries came from iRepertoire HTBI primers and Arm-PCR of CDR3 regions. TCRdb re-called the multiplex PCR reads with MiXCR, one entry per CDR3 protein. This sample has about 440,000 distinct CDR3 sequences, with just under 15% found just once. These data are also associated with another study on T cells in Graves' hyperthyroidism and ophthalmopathy.

Sequences were derived from peripheral blood mononuclear cells (PBMCs), sampled at new diagnosis, from a patient treated with antithyroid drugs. These receptors all stem from a woman aged 25 to 39 with Graves disease.

This clonotype was found many times. This chain uses TRBV3-1 with TRBJ1-1; D is uncertain. Germline loops: CDR1 LGHDT, CDR2 YNNKEL (reference sequence). This CDR3 has 10 residues. V lost 8 bases and J 1 base, leaving 2 bases between the germline ends. DNA of the CDR3: TGTGCCAGCGGGAACACTGAAGCTTTCTTT. Translation: CASGNTEAFF.

This chain connects TRBV5-5 to TRBJ2-3; 11 nucleotides line up with TRBD2. There are 15 residues in the CDR3. Trimming removed 4 bases from V and 4 bases from J; junction bases left unmatched: 5. The V gene's germline CDR1 is SGHKS and CDR2 YYEKEE (reference sequence). The CDR3: CASSPTSGSADTQYF. CDR3 in DNA: TGTGCCAGCAGCCCAACTAGCGGGAGTGCAGATACGCAGTATTTT. Complete variable domain (other parts from reference TRBV5-5 and TRBJ2-3): DAGVTQSPTHLIKTRGQQVTLRCSPISGHKSVSWYQQVLGQGPQFIFQYYEKEERGRGNFPDRFSARQFPNYSSELNVNALLLGDSALYLCASSPTSGSADTQYFGPGTRLTVL.

This chain uses TRBV19 with TRBJ1-1; 7 positions match TRBD1. Looked up from germline, CDR1 is LNHDA and CDR2 is SQIVND (reference sequence). This CDR3 has 13 residues. V was pared by 7 bases and J by 0 bases, with 2 bases of the junction left unmatched. CDR3 nucleotide sequence: TGTGCCAGTACCGGGACAGTGAACACTGAAGCTTTCTTT. This codes for CASTGTVNTEAFF. Looking up the rest from reference TRBV19 and TRBJ1-1 gives the full variable domain: DGGITQSPKYLFRKEGQNVTLSCEQNLNHDAMYWYRQDPGQGLRLIYYSQIVNDFQKGDIAEGYSVSREKKESFPLTVTSAQKNPTAFYLCASTGTVNTEAFFGQGTRLTVV.

This clonotype was counted many times. This rearrangement joins TRBV5-1 to TRBJ2-3; D gene unclear. Deletions cut 6 bases from V and 2 bases from J, with 13 bases between. From germline, CDR1 is SGHRS and CDR2 YFSETQ. The CDR3 is made up of 14 amino acids. CDR3 amino acids: CASKSGLTTDTQYF. CDR3 sequence (DNA): TGCGCCAGCAAATCTGGTTTAACCACAGATACGCAGTATTTT. Using reference TRBV5-1 and TRBJ2-3 for the parts outside the CDR3, the full variable domain is KAGVTQTPRYLIKTRGQQVTLSCSPISGHRSVSWYQQTPGQGLQFLFEYFSETQRNKGNFPGRFSGRQFSNSRSEMNVSTLELGDSALYLCASKSGLTTDTQYFGPGTRLTVL.

There are a few counts of this clonotype. This sequence joins TRBV19 and TRBJ1-5, with a possible D match to TRBD1 (6 bases). CDR3 length equals 16 residues. Germline V gene data show CDR1 as LNHDA and CDR2 as SQIVND (reference sequence). V gave up 4 bases and J gave up 1 base, with 14 bases separating them. CDR3 region: CASSTNRVQSNQPQHF. For the CDR3, the DNA is TGTGCCAGTAGTACTAACAGGGTTCAGAGCAATCAGCCCCAGCATTTT.

In this sample, this clonotype turned up many times. DNA of the CDR3: TGTGCCAGCAGTTTATCTAGCGGCGGGAGCTCCTATAATTCACCCCTCCACTTT. Translated: CASSLSSGGSSYNSPLHF. This chain joins TRBV27 and TRBJ1-6; unclear D gene. The CDR3 covers 18 residues. CDR1 and CDR2 (germline): MNHEY, SMNVEV (reference sequence). V gave up 0 bases and J gave up 0 bases, with 12 bases separating them.

The V call is TRBV5-4, the J call TRBJ2-1; 7 positions match TRBD1. Germline V gene data show CDR1 as SGHNT and CDR2 as YYREEE (reference sequence). V was clipped by 0 bases and J by 5 bases; unmatched bases: 11. The CDR3 length is 17 residues. CDR3 sequence reads: CASSLAVFETGHNEQFF. DNA of the CDR3: TGTGCCAGCAGCTTGGCAGTTTTCGAGACAGGGCACAATGAGCAGTTCTTC. The full variable domain, rest sourced from reference TRBV5-4 and TRBJ2-1, is ETGVTQSPTHLIKTRGQQVTLRCSSQSGHNTVSWYQQALGQGPQFIFQYYREEENGRGNFPPRFSGLQFPNYSSELNVNALELDDSALYLCASSLAVFETGHNEQFFGPGTRLTVL.

This clonotype was recorded a few times. The chain carries TRBV20-1 and TRBJ1-5, with D unclear. This CDR3 is 14 amino acids long. Germline CDR1 and CDR2: DFQATT and SNEGSKA (reference sequence). Trimming stripped 4 bases from V and 4 bases from J, with 14 bases between. In DNA form, the CDR3 reads TGCAGTGCTAATGTTAAAAGCACTAATCAGCCCCAGCATTTT. Encoded protein: CSANVKSTNQPQHF.

This clonotype was seen ten or more times. The chain employs TRBV6-2 or TRBV6-3 and TRBJ2-3, with TRBD2 matching 13 bases. V shed 5 bases and J 7 bases; nucleotides not matched to a gene: 6. In germline, CDR1 is MNHEY, CDR2 SVGEGT. CDR3 length: 15 residues. The CDR3 region has the DNA TGTGCCAGCAGTGCACTAGCGGGAGGGCCAAATACGCAGTATTTT. It is translated as CASSALAGGPNTQYF.

This clonotype was counted at least ten times. The V and J genes are TRBV2 and TRBJ1-5; D possibly corresponds to TRBD1 (6 bases). This CDR3 has 15 amino acids. CDR1 is SNHLY and CDR2 is FYNNEI in the germline V gene. Trimming removed 4 bases from V and 6 bases from J, with 16 bases in between. CDR3 DNA: TGTGCCAGCAGTGGACGGACAGCGTTGACTCAGCCCCAGCATTTT. Translation gives CASSGRTALTQPQHF.

This clonotype came up once. A much larger clone is a single base away; this may be a read error. CDR3 sequence reads: CASMDTEAFF. In DNA form, the CDR3 reads TGTGCCAGCATGGACACTGAAGCTTTCTTT. J is TRBJ1-1 and V is TRBV28; no clear D gene. Trimming removed 7 bases at V and 3 bases at J, with 3 bases between. Germline V gives CDR1 MDHEN, CDR2 SYDVKM. The CDR3 has 10 residues.

In regard to this clonotype: Possible read error: a much larger clone is one base away. The V and J genes are TRBV7-9 and TRBJ2-7, with D perhaps matching TRBD2 (5 bases). Trimming stripped 3 bases from V and 7 bases from J, with 10 bases between. Germline values: CDR1 SEHNR, CDR2 FQNEAQ (reference sequence). The CDR3 contains 12 residues. DNA for the CDR3: TGTGCCAGCAGCTTTTCAGCGGATGAGCAGTACTTC. Residues: CASSFSADEQYF.

This clonotype was observed many times. J is TRBJ2-1 and V is TRBV28, with TRBD1 matching over 7 bases. CDR1 is MDHEN, CDR2 SYDVKM, per germline. The CDR3 length is 11 residues. CDR3 bases: TGTGGGACCAGGGGGAACGTCGAGCAGTTCTTC. Protein: CGTRGNVEQFF.

About this clonotype: A much larger clone sits a single nucleotide away, making a read error possible. This chain links TRBV12-3 or TRBV12-4 with TRBJ1-2; TRBD1 aligns across 7 bases. This CDR3 region has 11 residues. Here the CDR3 reads CVSSSRGGYTF. The CDR3 coding sequence is TGTGTCAGCAGCTCCAGGGGGGGCTACACCTTC.

At least ten counts were recorded for this clonotype. The chain combines TRBV12-3 or TRBV12-4 with TRBJ2-5, with 7 bases that match TRBD1. The CDR3 covers 16 residues. J was trimmed by 7 bases and V by 7 bases; bases with no gene match: 18. The CDR3 protein is CASTRYGGTGAGTQYF. CDR3 in DNA: TGTGCCAGCACTCGATACGGTGGAACAGGGGCCGGGACCCAGTACTTC.

This clonotype has a count of ten or more. This chain uses TRBV29-1 with TRBJ2-7, with a weak D call TRBD1 (6 bases). Deletions cut 8 bases from V and 7 bases from J, with 15 bases between. CDR1 and CDR2 (germline): SQVTM, ANQGSEA. The CDR3 is 11 amino acids. The CDR3 loop is CSTRQAGEQYF. Written as DNA, the CDR3 is TGCAGCACACGACAGGCTGGGGAGCAGTACTTC.

The table lists this clonotype with many counts. This chain links TRBV7-9 with TRBJ2-3, with D unresolved. This CDR3 is 14 amino acids long. Trimming took 8 bases from V and 0 from J, leaving 12 bases between them. CDR1 and CDR2 (germline): SEHNR, FQNEAQ (reference sequence). DNA of the CDR3: TGTGCCAGCTACCTCATGGGGAGCACAGATACGCAGTATTTT. It encodes CASYLMGSTDTQYF.

As for this clonotype: It is unclear where the CDR3 begins or ends on the DNA, so no DNA is shown, and the CDR3 is as TCRdb lists it. The CDR3 protein is CASSYGSEHFFGPGAVLGYGYIF. The chain employs TRBV6-5 and TRBJ1-2; the table's D call of TRBD1 was not tested on the DNA. The CDR3 length equals 23 residues, ends included. Looked up from germline, CDR1 is MNHEY and CDR2 is SVGAGI.

This clonotype was seen at least ten times. The rearrangement uses TRBV7-2 and TRBJ2-7; D is unclear. Germline V gene sequence: CDR1 SGHTA, CDR2 FQGNSA. The length of the CDR3 is 14 residues. The V end was cut by 8 bases, the J end by 0 bases, with 14 bases between. CDR3 protein: CASSQDVSSYEQYF. CDR3 coding DNA: TGTGCCAGCTCCCAGGACGTAAGCTCCTACGAGCAGTACTTC.

This rearrangement joins TRBV30 to TRBJ2-1, with D uncertain. CDR1 and CDR2 (germline): GTSNPN, SVGIG (reference sequence). This CDR3 is built from 13 residues. Trimming took off 4 bases at V and 6 bases at J, with 13 bases between the two ends. CDR3 loop: CAWNSDPSNEQFF. The CDR3 nucleotides read TGTGCCTGGAATTCAGACCCTAGCAATGAGCAGTTCTTC.

This clonotype has more than one count but fewer than ten. V usage is TRBV28 and J usage is TRBJ2-3, with D perhaps given as TRBD1 or TRBD2 (5 bases each). Trimming took off 5 bases at V and 1 base at J, with 22 bases between the two ends. Germline-derived CDR1 and CDR2 are MDHEN and SYDVKM. The CDR3 covers 18 residues. The CDR3 DNA sequence: TGTGCCAGCAGTACGGGGACCCAGGGAGCTTATGGCACAGATACGCAGTATTTT. Translating gives CASSTGTQGAYGTDTQYF.

This clonotype was observed a handful of times. The chain carries TRBV3-1 and TRBJ2-6; weak D call: TRBD1 (5 bases). The CDR3 is 17 amino acids. V shed 1 base and J shed 1 base, with 11 bases lying between them. The V gene's germline CDR1 is LGHDT and CDR2 YNNKEL (reference sequence). CDR3 sequence reads: CASSQGQHRSGANVLTF. The CDR3 region has the DNA TGTGCCAGCAGCCAAGGACAACACAGGTCTGGGGCCAACGTCCTGACTTTC.

This clonotype was picked up a small number of times. V usage is TRBV9 and J usage is TRBJ2-1; D is ambiguous. The CDR3 is 12 amino acids. Germline-derived CDR1 and CDR2 are SGDLS and YYNGEE. The V end lost 3 bases, the J end lost 8 bases, and 9 bases lay between the germline ends. The CDR3 nucleotides read TGTGCCAGCAGCGGGATGGCCTATGAGCAGTTCTTC. Encoded protein: CASSGMAYEQFF.

This chain joins TRBV27 and TRBJ1-2, with TRBD1 as a possible D gene (6 bases). V was pared by 3 bases and J by 8 bases, with 16 bases between. Germline V gene data show CDR1 as MNHEY and CDR2 as SMNVEV (reference sequence). The CDR3 sequence is 14 residues long. Here the CDR3 reads CASSLLGGAEGYTF. In DNA, the CDR3 is TGTGCCAGCAGTTTGCTTGGGGGGGCAGAGGGCTACACCTTC.

The gene calls are TRBV6-2 or TRBV6-3 and TRBJ2-2; no reliable D call. The CDR3 spans 13 residues. V lost 6 bases, J lost 0 bases, and 5 bases lay in between. Germline CDR1 and CDR2: MNHEY and SVGEGT. The CDR3 DNA reads TGTGCCAGCAGCCGCGCGAACACCGGGGAGCTGTTTTTT. Amino acid sequence: CASSRANTGELFF.

This clonotype was observed at least ten times. V usage is TRBV11-2 and J usage is TRBJ1-5, with D perhaps matching TRBD1 (6 bases). Trimming removed 0 bases from V and 6 bases from J, with 12 bases in between. Germline V CDR1 and CDR2: SGHAT, FQNNGV. The CDR3 has 15 residues. This CDR3 reads CASSLDQGMGQPQHF. The DNA of the CDR3 is TGTGCCAGCAGCTTAGATCAGGGGATGGGTCAGCCCCAGCATTTT.

Comments on this clonotype: This may arise from a read error, as a much more abundant clone is one base away. This chain joins TRBV18 and TRBJ1-1; D gene ambiguous. Germline CDR1 reads KGHSH; CDR2 reads LQKENI. The CDR3 spans 14 residues. V dropped 5 bases and J dropped 1 base, with 11 bases sitting between them. The CDR3 bases are TGTGCCAGCTCAGCACTGTCGGAGAACACTGAAGCTTTCTTT. Protein sequence: CASSALSENTEAFF.

In this sample, this clonotype turned up many times. The chain employs TRBV11-3 and TRBJ2-1, with a tentative D call TRBD2 (5 bases). Between the trimmed V and J ends, which lost 3 bases and 3 bases, there was a span of 12 bases. The length of the CDR3 is 15 residues. Germline V gene sequence: CDR1 SGHNT, CDR2 YENEEA. The DNA for the CDR3 is TGTGCCAGCAGCTTCGCGGGTTTTATCTACAATGAGCAGTTCTTC. The encoded protein is CASSFAGFIYNEQFF. Based on the CDR3 plus reference TRBV11-3 and TRBJ2-1, the full variable domain is EAGVVQSPRYKIIEKKQPVAFWCNPISGHNTLYWYLQNLGQGPELLIRYENEEAVDDSQLPKDRFSAERLKGVDSTLKIQPAELGDSAVYLCASSFAGFIYNEQFFGPGTRLTVL.

This clonotype was seen a few times. The chain joins TRBV11-1 to TRBJ1-6; D is uncertain. The V gene's germline CDR1 is SGHAT and CDR2 FQDESV (reference sequence). The length of the CDR3 is 15 residues. The germline V and J ends were trimmed by 1 base and 2 bases, with 6 bases remaining between them. The CDR3 loop is CASSLDPAYNSPLHF. CDR3 in DNA: TGTGCCAGCAGCTTAGACCCTGCCTATAATTCACCCCTCCACTTT.

This clonotype was seen at least ten times. This chain links TRBV28 with TRBJ2-5; D is tentatively TRBD1 or TRBD2 (6 bases each). The V end was cut by 7 bases, the J end by 6 bases, with 18 bases between. Germline CDR1 MDHEN, CDR2 SYDVKM. The CDR3 length is 14 residues. DNA for the CDR3: TGTGCCAGCACTCTAGGGGGGCCCAAAAAGACCCAGTACTTC. Translated, it gives CASTLGGPKKTQYF.

This clonotype has at least ten counts. The rearrangement uses TRBV7-9 and TRBJ1-1; D is ambiguous. Germline CDR1 is SEHNR and CDR2 is FQNEAQ (reference sequence). The CDR3 extends over 12 amino acids. V was cut by 8 bases and J by 6 bases, with 13 bases left in between. The DNA of the CDR3 is TGTGCCAGCGGCCTAGACGGTCCTGAAGCTTTCTTT. It translates to CASGLDGPEAFF.